This is a list of T cell receptor beta chains from one sample in a study of blood T cell repertoires in COVID-19. Assay: immunoSEQ multiplex PCR; the TCRdb copy retains only in-frame clones and omits some. This table has some 200,000 clones, 87% appearing once. The sample consisted of PBMCs or T cells enriched from blood (not recorded which). The source of these receptors is a man aged 18 to 35 with acute COVID-19. CDR3s include the opening cysteine and the closing phenylalanine or tryptophan. A D gene is named only where the DNA matches it firmly. Part of the rows lack a size; the others show once, few, many or a class for expanded clones.

d_gene,abundance,v_gene,j_gene,CDR3nt,CDR3aa
-,-,TRBV4-1,TRBJ1-1,TGCGCCAGCAGCCAAGGGAGTAGGTCTGAAGCTTTCTTT,CASSQGSRSEAFF
-,few,TRBV5-1,TRBJ1-3,TGCGCCAGCAGCGAACAGAGCTCTGGAAACACCATATATTTT,CASSEQSSGNTIYF
TRBD1,few,TRBV4-1,TRBJ1-1,TGCGCCAGCAGCCTTGGACAGGGGGTAACTGAAGCTTTCTTT,CASSLGQGVTEAFF
-,once,TRBV21-1,TRBJ2-3,TGTGCCAGCAGCAAAAGGACTAGCGGGACCCCAGATACGCAGTATTTT,CASSKRTSGTPDTQYF
TRBD2,-,TRBV5-1,TRBJ2-7,TGCGCCAGCAGCTTGGCCGGACTAGCGGGGCTCTCCTACGAGCAGTACTTC,CASSLAGLAGLSYEQYF
TRBD1,-,TRBV5-4,TRBJ2-1,TGTGCCAGCAGCTTGGCCTTCGGACAGGGGGACAATGAGCAGTTCTTC,CASSLAFGQGDNEQFF
TRBD2,-,TRBV11-1,TRBJ2-1,TGTGCCAGCAGCCGGACTAGCGGGGGCAACAATGAGCAGTTCTTC,CASSRTSGGNNEQFF
-,-,TRBV5-5,TRBJ2-2,TGTGCCAGCAGCTTGTCTGCCGGGGAGCTGTTTTTT,CASSLSAGELFF
-,-,TRBV28,TRBJ1-2,TGTGCCACCAGGGGAAGGGGAGGCTACACCTTC,CATRGRGGYTF
-,-,TRBV12-3/TRBV12-4,TRBJ2-5,TGTGCCAGCAGTTTGGGAGAAGGGGAGACCCAGTACTTC,CASSLGEGETQYF
-,-,TRBV24-1,TRBJ2-2,TGTGCCACCAGTGATTTGACTGACAGCGGGGAGCTGTTTTTT,CATSDLTDSGELFF
-,-,TRBV7-9,TRBJ2-2,TGTGCCACGAGGCCCAGGGACACGAACACCGGGGAGCTGTTTTTT,CATRPRDTNTGELFF
-,-,TRBV19,TRBJ1-2,TGTGCCAGTAGTAAGGGGAACTATGGCTACACCTTC,CASSKGNYGYTF
TRBD2,-,TRBV2,TRBJ2-7,TGTGCCAGCAGTGTAGCGGGAGTTTTTACCGAGCAGTACTTC,CASSVAGVFTEQYF
TRBD1,-,TRBV2,TRBJ2-3,TGTGCCAGCAGTGAATCAAGGGGACAGGGAACAGATACGCAGTATTTT,CASSESRGQGTDTQYF
TRBD1,-,TRBV7-3,TRBJ2-1,TGTGCCAGCAGCACCGGGACAGGGAGCGGCAATGAGCAGTTCTTC,CASSTGTGSGNEQFF
TRBD2,-,TRBV29-1,TRBJ2-3,TGCAGCGTGCCGGGACTAGCGGGAACGGTATATACGCAGTATTTT,CSVPGLAGTVYTQYF
TRBD2,-,TRBV6-1,TRBJ2-1,TGTGCCAGCAGTGATTCGGCTAGCGGGATCAATGAGCAGTTCTTC,CASSDSASGINEQFF
-,-,TRBV7-8,TRBJ2-4,TGTGCCAGCAGCTTAGCGCTAGGGGGACCCATAGCCAAAAACATTCAGTACTTC,CASSLALGGPIAKNIQYF
-,-,TRBV4-1,TRBJ2-5,TGCGCCAGCAGCCAAAGGGATTTGGCTAGCCTAGGCGGGGAGACCCAGTACTTC,CASSQRDLASLGGETQYF
TRBD1,once,TRBV19,TRBJ1-5,TGTGCCAGTATGAAACGACTAGGGGGACAGGATCAGCCCCAGCATTTT,CASMKRLGGQDQPQHF
TRBD1,-,TRBV4-1,TRBJ1-2,TGCGCCAGCAGAGCCGTGGGCAGGGGGCCTTCTGGCTACACCTTC,CASRAVGRGPSGYTF
-,-,TRBV18,TRBJ2-4,TGTGCCAGCTCACCACCTACAGGGCAAAACATTCAGTACTTC,CASSPPTGQNIQYF
TRBD1,-,TRBV7-2,TRBJ2-1,TGTGCCAGCAGCGAGCAGACAGGGATGCAGTTCTTC,CASSEQTGMQFF
TRBD1,-,TRBV29-1,TRBJ2-3,TGCAGCGTGGAGGGGACAGGGACCACAGATACGCAGTATTTT,CSVEGTGTTDTQYF
-,-,TRBV4-1,TRBJ1-1,TGCGCCAGCAGCCAAGGAGAGGGAGGGATGAACACTGAAGCTTTCTTT,CASSQGEGGMNTEAFF
-,-,TRBV19,TRBJ2-6,TGTGCCAGTTGGCAATCGGGGGCCAACGTCCTGACTTTC,CASWQSGANVLTF
-,-,TRBV5-4,TRBJ1-4,TGTGCCAGCAGCTTGGCGGGTGACAGTCGTGAAAAACTGTTTTTT,CASSLAGDSREKLFF
TRBD1,-,TRBV2,TRBJ1-2,TGTGCCAGCCGGGAGGGACAGGGCCTCTATGGCTACACCTTC,CASREGQGLYGYTF
-,once,TRBV4-1,TRBJ2-2,TGCGCCAGCAGCCAGGGGGGGCGACTTGAGCTGTTTTTT,CASSQGGRLELFF
-,-,TRBV10-3,TRBJ1-2,TGTGCCATCACTGGCCGGGAGGCCCCTAACCACTATGGCTACACCTTC,CAITGREAPNHYGYTF
-,-,TRBV7-9,TRBJ1-5,TGTGCCAGCAGCCCTGGGGGCCCCAATCAGCCCCAGCATTTT,CASSPGGPNQPQHF
-,-,TRBV4-2,TRBJ1-4,TGTGCCAGCAGCCAACGGGGAGGACATTGGCATAATGAAAAACTGTTTTTT,CASSQRGGHWHNEKLFF
TRBD2,-,TRBV27,TRBJ2-1,TGTGCCAGCAGACGACTAGCGGGGGATGAGCAGTTCTTC,CASRRLAGDEQFF
TRBD1,-,TRBV11-2,TRBJ2-7,TGTGCCAGCAGTCAGTCGACAGGGAAGGCCTACGAGCAGTACTTC,CASSQSTGKAYEQYF
TRBD2,-,TRBV2,TRBJ2-1,TGTGCCAGCAGTGGACTAGCGGGAAGGGATGAGCAGTTCTTC,CASSGLAGRDEQFF
-,-,TRBV28,TRBJ1-3,TGTGCCAGCAGTTTCTTACAGGGTTCTGGAAACACCATATATTTT,CASSFLQGSGNTIYF
TRBD1,-,TRBV5-6,TRBJ1-5,TGTGCCAGCAGCCTTGGGACAGGGGATTGGTCTCAGCCCCAGCATTTT,CASSLGTGDWSQPQHF
-,-,TRBV7-2,TRBJ2-7,TGTGCCAGCAGCGGGGGACTGGGTAGCTCCTACGAGCAGTACTTC,CASSGGLGSSYEQYF
TRBD1,few,TRBV9,TRBJ1-2,TGTGCCAGCAGCGTAGACCGGGACAGGACAGGCTACACCTTC,CASSVDRDRTGYTF
TRBD2,once,TRBV25-1,TRBJ2-1,TGTGCCAGCAGTGCGACTAGCGGGAGTGGGAATGAGCAGTTCTTC,CASSATSGSGNEQFF
-,few,TRBV6-2/TRBV6-3,TRBJ2-7,TGTGCCAGCAGTTATAGGGACCCGGACTACACCTACGAGCAGTACTTC,CASSYRDPDYTYEQYF
-,-,TRBV25-1,TRBJ2-2,TGTGCCAGCAGTGCAGATGCCGGGGAGCTGTTTTTT,CASSADAGELFF
-,-,TRBV9,TRBJ2-1,TGTGCCAGCAGCCCCGAGGGACAAGAGCAGTTCTTC,CASSPEGQEQFF
-,-,TRBV29-1,TRBJ1-5,TGCAGCGTTGGCTCCTATAGCAATCAGCCCCAGCATTTT,CSVGSYSNQPQHF
-,-,TRBV7-2,TRBJ1-2,TGTGCCAGCAGCGCTAGGTTTAAGGGGTCTAACTATGGCTACACCTTC,CASSARFKGSNYGYTF
TRBD2,once,TRBV28,TRBJ2-1,TGTGCCAGCAGTTTAACCCGGACTAGCGGGAGCAATGAGCAGTTCTTC,CASSLTRTSGSNEQFF
-,-,TRBV11-1,TRBJ2-2,TGTGCCAGCAGCTCTGACACCGGGGAGCTGTTTTTT,CASSSDTGELFF
TRBD2,-,TRBV7-8,TRBJ2-7,TGTGCCAGCACTTCGGGACTAGCGGGAGTGAGTGGATCCTACGAGCAGTACTTC,CASTSGLAGVSGSYEQYF
-,-,TRBV11-3,TRBJ2-7,TGTGCCAGCAGCTTAGTGAGCGGAGTGGGTTACGAGCAGTACTTC,CASSLVSGVGYEQYF
-,-,TRBV18,TRBJ1-2,TGTGCCAGCTCCCTCCCTGAGGGATATGGCTACACCTTC,CASSLPEGYGYTF
-,-,TRBV14,TRBJ2-1,TGTGCCAGCAGCCAACCCCGGTGGGAGGCCCCCTGGGATGAGCAGTTCTTC,CASSQPRWEAPWDEQFF
-,-,TRBV10-3,TRBJ2-1,TGTGCCATCAGTGGTGAGCGGCTTAACTACAATGAGCAGTTCTTC,CAISGERLNYNEQFF
-,-,TRBV28,TRBJ1-6,TGTGCCAGCAGTTTAGGAGGGTATAATTCACCCCTCCACTTT,CASSLGGYNSPLHF
TRBD1,-,TRBV6-1,TRBJ2-1,TGTGCCAGCAGTGAAGGGACAGGGGGCGATGAGCAGTTCTTC,CASSEGTGGDEQFF
-,-,TRBV10-1,TRBJ2-5,TGCGCCAGCAGTGAACAGTTTGTGGAGACCCAGTACTTC,CASSEQFVETQYF